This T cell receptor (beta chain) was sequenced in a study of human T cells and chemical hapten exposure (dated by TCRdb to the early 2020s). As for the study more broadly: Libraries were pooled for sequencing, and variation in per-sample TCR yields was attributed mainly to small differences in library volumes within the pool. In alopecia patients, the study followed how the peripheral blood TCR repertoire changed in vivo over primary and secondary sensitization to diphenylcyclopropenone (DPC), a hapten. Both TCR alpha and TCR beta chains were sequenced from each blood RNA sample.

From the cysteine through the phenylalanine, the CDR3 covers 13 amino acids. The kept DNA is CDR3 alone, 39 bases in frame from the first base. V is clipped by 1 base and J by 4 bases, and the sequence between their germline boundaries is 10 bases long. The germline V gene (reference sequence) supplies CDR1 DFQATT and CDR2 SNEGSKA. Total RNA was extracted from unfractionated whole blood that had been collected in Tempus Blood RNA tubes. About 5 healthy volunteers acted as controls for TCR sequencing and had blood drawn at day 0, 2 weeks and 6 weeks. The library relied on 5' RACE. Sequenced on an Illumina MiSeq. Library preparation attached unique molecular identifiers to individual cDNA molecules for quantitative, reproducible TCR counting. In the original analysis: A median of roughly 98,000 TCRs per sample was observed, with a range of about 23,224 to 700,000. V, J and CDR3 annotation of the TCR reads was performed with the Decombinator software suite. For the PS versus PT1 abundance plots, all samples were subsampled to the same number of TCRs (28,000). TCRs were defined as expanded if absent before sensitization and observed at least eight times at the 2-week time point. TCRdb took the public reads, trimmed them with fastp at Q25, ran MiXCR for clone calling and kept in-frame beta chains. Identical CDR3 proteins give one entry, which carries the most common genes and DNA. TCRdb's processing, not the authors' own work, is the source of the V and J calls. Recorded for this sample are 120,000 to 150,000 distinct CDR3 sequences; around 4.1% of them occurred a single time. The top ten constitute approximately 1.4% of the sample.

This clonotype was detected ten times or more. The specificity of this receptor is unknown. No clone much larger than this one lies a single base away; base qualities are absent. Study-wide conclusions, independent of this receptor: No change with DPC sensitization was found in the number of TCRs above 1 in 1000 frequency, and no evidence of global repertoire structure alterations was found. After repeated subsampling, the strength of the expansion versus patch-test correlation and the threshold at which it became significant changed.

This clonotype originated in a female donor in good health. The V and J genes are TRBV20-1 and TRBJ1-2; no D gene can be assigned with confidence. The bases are TGCAGTGCTAGAGGACCAGAGATCTATGGCTACACCTTC. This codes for CSARGPEIYGYTF.